This TCR beta chain was sequenced in a study of blood T cell repertoires in COVID-19. Study at large: PBMCs, B-cell-depleted T cells, or T cells were the source of the cDNA or gDNA that made up the material.

Original analysis: Estimation of nucleated cell counts relied on the amplification of reference gene primers. The table came from immunoSEQ multiplex PCR; TCRdb's copy has only in-frame clones and leaves some out. The D gene and trimming were derived from the DNA, and the V and J assignments and clone size from that table. The data hold over 90,000 clones, with roughly nine tenths observed a single time. This CDR3 spans 12 amino acids. Germline V CDR1 and CDR2: SQVTM, ANQGSEA. Trimming cost V 1 base and J 5 bases, with 9 bases left between them. The chain employs TRBV29-1 and TRBJ2-7; unclear D gene. The TCR originated in a woman older than 75 in a cohort sampled during active COVID-19. The sample was peripheral blood. The CDR3 DNA is TGCAGCGTTGAAGGTTCCAGCGACGAGCAGTACTTC. Translation gives CSVEGSSDEQYF.